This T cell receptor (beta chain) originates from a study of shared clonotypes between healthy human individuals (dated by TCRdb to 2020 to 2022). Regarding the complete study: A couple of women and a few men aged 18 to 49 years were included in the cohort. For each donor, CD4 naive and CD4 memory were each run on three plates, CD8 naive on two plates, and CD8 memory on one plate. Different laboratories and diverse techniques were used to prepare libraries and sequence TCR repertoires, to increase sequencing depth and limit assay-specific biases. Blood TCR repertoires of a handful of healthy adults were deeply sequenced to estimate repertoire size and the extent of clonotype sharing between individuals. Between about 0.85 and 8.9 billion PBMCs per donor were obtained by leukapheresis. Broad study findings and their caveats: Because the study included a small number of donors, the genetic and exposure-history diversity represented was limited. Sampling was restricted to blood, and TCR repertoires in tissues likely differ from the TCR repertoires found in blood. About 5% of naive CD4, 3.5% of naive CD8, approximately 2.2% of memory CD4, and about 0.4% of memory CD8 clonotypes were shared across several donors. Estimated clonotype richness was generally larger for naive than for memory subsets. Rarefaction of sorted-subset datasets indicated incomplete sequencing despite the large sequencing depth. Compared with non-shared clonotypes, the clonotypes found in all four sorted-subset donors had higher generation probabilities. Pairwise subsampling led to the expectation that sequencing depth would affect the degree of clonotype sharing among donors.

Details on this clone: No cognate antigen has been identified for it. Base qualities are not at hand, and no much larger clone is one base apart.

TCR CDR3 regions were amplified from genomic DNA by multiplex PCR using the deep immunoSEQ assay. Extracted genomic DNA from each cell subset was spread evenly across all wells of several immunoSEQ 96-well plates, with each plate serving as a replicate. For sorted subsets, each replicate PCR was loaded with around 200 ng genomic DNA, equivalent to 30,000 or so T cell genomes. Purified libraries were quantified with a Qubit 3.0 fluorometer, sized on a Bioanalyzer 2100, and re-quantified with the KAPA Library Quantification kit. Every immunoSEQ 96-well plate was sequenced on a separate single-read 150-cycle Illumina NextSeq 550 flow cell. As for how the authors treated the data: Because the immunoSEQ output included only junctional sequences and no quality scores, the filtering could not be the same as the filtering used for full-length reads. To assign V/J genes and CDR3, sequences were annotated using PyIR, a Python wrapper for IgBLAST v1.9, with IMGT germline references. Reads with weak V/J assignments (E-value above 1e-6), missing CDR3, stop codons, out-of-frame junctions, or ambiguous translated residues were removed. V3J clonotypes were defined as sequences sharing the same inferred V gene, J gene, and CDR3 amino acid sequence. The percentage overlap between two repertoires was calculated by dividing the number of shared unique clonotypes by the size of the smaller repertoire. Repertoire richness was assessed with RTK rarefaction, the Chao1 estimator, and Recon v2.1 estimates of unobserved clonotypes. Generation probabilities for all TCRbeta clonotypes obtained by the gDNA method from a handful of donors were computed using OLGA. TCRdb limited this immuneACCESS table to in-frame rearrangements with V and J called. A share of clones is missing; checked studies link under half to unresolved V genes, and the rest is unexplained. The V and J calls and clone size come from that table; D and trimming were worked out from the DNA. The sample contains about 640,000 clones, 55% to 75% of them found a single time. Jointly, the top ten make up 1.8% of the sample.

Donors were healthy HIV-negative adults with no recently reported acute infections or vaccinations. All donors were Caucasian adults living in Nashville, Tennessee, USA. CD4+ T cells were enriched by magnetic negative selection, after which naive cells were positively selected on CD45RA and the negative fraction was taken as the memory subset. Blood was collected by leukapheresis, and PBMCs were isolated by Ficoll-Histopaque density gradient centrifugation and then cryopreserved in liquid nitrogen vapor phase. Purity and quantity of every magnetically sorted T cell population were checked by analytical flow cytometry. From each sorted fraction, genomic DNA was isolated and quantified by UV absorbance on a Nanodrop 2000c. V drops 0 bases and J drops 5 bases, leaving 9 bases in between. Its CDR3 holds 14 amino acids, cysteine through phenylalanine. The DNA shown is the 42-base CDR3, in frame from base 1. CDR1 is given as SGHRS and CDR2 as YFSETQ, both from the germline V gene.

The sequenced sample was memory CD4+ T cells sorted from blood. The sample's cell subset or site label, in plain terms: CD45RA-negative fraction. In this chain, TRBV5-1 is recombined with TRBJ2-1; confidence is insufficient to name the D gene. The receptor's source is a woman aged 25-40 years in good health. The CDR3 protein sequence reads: CASSLGRPNNEQFF. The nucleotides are TGCGCCAGCAGCTTGGGGAGACCCAACAATGAGCAGTTCTTC.